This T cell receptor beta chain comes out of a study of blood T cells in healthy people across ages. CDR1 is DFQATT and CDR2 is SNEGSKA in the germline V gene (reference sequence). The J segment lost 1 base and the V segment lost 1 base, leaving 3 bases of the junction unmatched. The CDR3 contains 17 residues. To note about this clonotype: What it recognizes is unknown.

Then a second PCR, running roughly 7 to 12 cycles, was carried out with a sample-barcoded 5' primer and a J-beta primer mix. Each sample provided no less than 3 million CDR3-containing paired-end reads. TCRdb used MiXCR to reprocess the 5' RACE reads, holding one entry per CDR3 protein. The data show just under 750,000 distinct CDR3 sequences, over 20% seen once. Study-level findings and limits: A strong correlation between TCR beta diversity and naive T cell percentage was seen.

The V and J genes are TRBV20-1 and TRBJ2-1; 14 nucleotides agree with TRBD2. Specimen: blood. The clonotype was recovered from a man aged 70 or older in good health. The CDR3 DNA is TGCAGTGCTAGAGGACTAGCGGGAGGGCCGTCCTACAATGAGCAGTTCTTC. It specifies CSARGLAGGPSYNEQFF.